One and the same sample provided the 23 T cell receptor beta chains below, sequenced in a study of shared clonotypes between healthy human individuals. Measured with immunoSEQ multiplex PCR; TCRdb has only the in-frame clones, and not every one. The sample consists of hundreds of thousands of clones, about 96% of them appearing once. The sequenced sample consisted of naive CD4+ T cells sorted from blood. Subset of the sample: CD45RA+ positively selected. Every receptor here comes from a woman aged 25 to 45 in good health.

This sequence joins TRBV5-1 and TRBJ1-4, with D uncertain. Germline-derived CDR1 and CDR2 are SGHRS and YFSETQ. The V and J ends lost 2 bases and 2 bases respectively, with 1 base between them. The CDR3 is 12 amino acids. DNA for the CDR3: TGCGCCAGCAGCTTTACTAATGAAAAACTGTTTTTT. As protein: CASSFTNEKLFF.

The chain uses TRBV15 and TRBJ2-5; D uncertain. The CDR3 is 13 amino acids. The germline V gene encodes CDR1 LNHNV and CDR2 YYDKDF (reference sequence). The ends were cut back, 0 bases at V and 3 bases at J, with 5 bases in the middle. The CDR3 is CATSRDLEETQYF. The CDR3 bases are TGTGCCACCAGCAGAGACCTGGAAGAGACCCAGTACTTC.

In its sample, this clone was seen once. The chain uses TRBV7-2 and TRBJ2-7, with D uncertain. The V gene's germline CDR1 is SGHTA and CDR2 FQGNSA. V lost 4 bases and J lost 12, with 22 bases in between. This CDR3 is 14 amino acids long. The CDR3 loop reads CASSSSSDRAIPYF. CDR3 DNA sequence: TGTGCCAGCAGCTCCTCCTCCGATAGGGCCATTCCGTACTTC.

The chain recombines TRBV5-4 with TRBJ2-5; D is undetermined. CDR1 SGHNT and CDR2 YYREEE come from the germline V gene (reference sequence). This CDR3 spans 19 amino acids. V dropped 0 bases and J dropped 1 base, with 22 bases sitting between them. This CDR3 is CASSLGGRLAGRLQETQYF. The DNA for the CDR3 is TGTGCCAGCAGCTTGGGAGGTCGGTTGGCAGGCCGTCTCCAAGAGACCCAGTACTTC.

V is TRBV6-5 and J is TRBJ2-5; D not resolved. The CDR3 sequence is 12 residues long. Germline assignment: CDR1 MNHEY and CDR2 SVGAGI. V gave up 0 bases and J gave up 5 bases, with 4 bases separating them. DNA for the CDR3: TGTGCCAGCAGTTACTCGGTGGAGACCCAGTACTTC. Encoded protein: CASSYSVETQYF.

DNA of the CDR3: TGTGCCAGCAACCTCCCTGATCGACCCCAAGAGACCCAGTACTTC. Its protein is CASNLPDRPQETQYF. The V call is TRBV7-9, the J call TRBJ2-5; no firm D call. CDR3 size: 15 residues. Per germline, CDR1 SEHNR and CDR2 FQNEAQ (reference sequence). V gave up 7 bases and J gave up 1 base, with 16 bases separating them.

The CDR3 loop is CASSQQGNTEAFF. The CDR3, as DNA: TGTGCCAGTAGTCAGCAAGGGAACACTGAAGCTTTCTTT. This chain uses TRBV19 with TRBJ1-1; D not certain. V lost 5 bases and J 1 base, leaving 8 bases between the germline ends. The CDR3 has 13 residues. Germline lookup yields CDR1 LNHDA and CDR2 SQIVND (reference sequence).

This chain links TRBV10-2 with TRBJ2-5, with 9 bases aligning to TRBD2. With 2 bases clipped from V and 2 bases from J, the junction kept 6 bases outside the gene matches. Germline CDR1 and CDR2: WSHSY and SAAADI. The CDR3 loop spans 16 amino acids. CDR3 loop: CASSEGLAGTQETQYF. Written as DNA, the CDR3 is TGCGCCAGCAGTGAGGGGCTAGCGGGAACACAAGAGACCCAGTACTTC.

CDR3 protein: CASTRRDRDHTEAFF. The CDR3 coding sequence is TGCGCCAGCACACGCAGGGACAGGGACCACACTGAAGCTTTCTTT. The rearrangement uses TRBV4-1 and TRBJ1-1; 9 bases are shared with TRBD1. The CDR3 covers 15 residues. Trimming took 7 bases from V and 3 from J; bases not matched to a gene: 9. Germline V gene lookup returns CDR1 MGHRA and CDR2 YSYEKL.

The chain links TRBV28 to TRBJ2-5; 7 bases map to TRBD1. Unmatched junction bases numbered 7, after V lost 7 bases and J lost 2 bases. The germline gives CDR1 MDHEN, CDR2 SYDVKM. This CDR3 is 14 amino acids long. DNA of the CDR3: TGTGCCAGCATAGTGTCAGGGGGACAAGAGACCCAGTACTTC. The encoded protein is CASIVSGGQETQYF.

The rearrangement links TRBV7-9 to TRBJ2-7; D ambiguous. Germline V lookup: CDR1 SEHNR, CDR2 FQNEAQ (reference sequence). V lost 4 bases and J lost 2, with 18 bases in between. The CDR3 has 16 amino acids. CDR3 DNA sequence: TGTGCCAGCAGCTGGGTCCCGGGCCCTTCCACCTACGAGCAGTACTTC. Its translation is CASSWVPGPSTYEQYF.

V gene TRBV27 combines with J gene TRBJ2-4; a possible D gene is TRBD1 (6 bases). Trimming removed 8 bases from V and 0 bases from J, with 8 bases in between. Germline CDR1 MNHEY, CDR2 SMNVEV (reference sequence). CDR3 length: 13 residues. CDR3 loop: CASGGLAKNIQYF. The CDR3 DNA reads TGTGCCAGCGGGGGCTTAGCCAAAAACATTCAGTACTTC.

The rearrangement links TRBV23-1 to TRBJ1-5, with D hard to call. TRBV23-1 is noted as an ORF with a role that remains uncertain. Trimming left V 7 bases short and J 1 base short, with 14 bases between. The CDR3 is made up of 15 amino acids. The CDR3: CASTRMGTSNQPQHF. The CDR3 DNA is TGCGCCAGCACCCGGATGGGTACGAGCAATCAGCCCCAGCATTTT.

The V and J genes are TRBV5-1 and TRBJ2-2; 8 nucleotides line up with TRBD2. Trimming cost V 1 base and J 6 bases; bases outside gene matches: 8. Germline CDR1 and CDR2: SGHRS and YFSETQ. The CDR3 totals 16 residues. As DNA, the CDR3 is TGCGCCAGCAGCTTGAGGTCCAGCGGGAGTTCCGGGGAGCTGTTTTTT. Translated: CASSLRSSGSSGELFF.

This clone has only one observation. The chain links TRBV9 to TRBJ2-5; 12 bases line up with TRBD2. Losses at the gene ends were 4 bases for V and 9 bases for J; bases not matched to a gene: 13. The CDR3 covers 16 residues. The germline gives CDR1 SGDLS, CDR2 YYNGEE. CDR3 sequence reads: CASSPTGGLAGLSQYF. Here the CDR3 DNA reads TGTGCCAGCAGCCCTACCGGAGGACTAGCGGGACTCTCCCAGTACTTC.

V is TRBV11-2 and J is TRBJ1-1; unclear D gene. V was shortened by 3 bases and J by 3 bases, with 14 bases between the two germline ends. This CDR3 is 15 amino acids long. CDR1 and CDR2 (germline): SGHAT, FQNNGV. The CDR3 DNA sequence: TGTGCCAGCAGCTTTTCTATCTCCCGGGACACTGAAGCTTTCTTT. As protein: CASSFSISRDTEAFF.

V is TRBV6-5 and J is TRBJ2-5; D is unclear. V shed 2 bases and J shed 4 bases, with 8 bases lying between them. The CDR3 extends over 13 amino acids. Germline values: CDR1 MNHEY, CDR2 SVGAGI. CDR3 nucleotide sequence: TGTGCCAGCAGTTACGTCCCGAGAGAGACCCAGTACTTC. It is translated as CASSYVPRETQYF.

This chain uses TRBV19 with TRBJ1-5; D call uncertain. The V gene's germline CDR1 is LNHDA and CDR2 SQIVND (reference sequence). The ends were cut back, 5 bases at V and 0 bases at J, with 14 bases in the middle. The CDR3 length is 16 residues. CDR3 nucleotides: TGTGCCAGTAGTTCCTTGCCCCCCTATAGCAATCAGCCCCAGCATTTT. This codes for CASSSLPPYSNQPQHF.

The chain combines TRBV28 with TRBJ1-2; no definite D call. The CDR3 length is 14 residues. The germline CDR1 and CDR2 sequences are MDHEN and SYDVKM. Deletions cut 3 bases from V and 4 bases from J, with 12 bases between. The CDR3 loop is CASSFGGSPYGYTF. CDR3 bases: TGTGCCAGCAGTTTCGGAGGATCCCCCTATGGCTACACCTTC.

The table lists this clone with a count of one. V usage is TRBV29-1 and J usage is TRBJ1-4, with D uncertain. The CDR3 length is 12 residues. V lost 6 bases and J lost 6, with 11 bases in between. The germline V gene has CDR1 SQVTM and CDR2 ANQGSEA. The CDR3, as DNA: TGCAGCGTCCTAGTTTTGGATGAAAAACTGTTTTTT. Its translation: CSVLVLDEKLFF.

In its sample, this clone was seen once. This rearrangement joins TRBV5-6 to TRBJ2-5, with 10 bases that match TRBD1. The CDR3 consists of 13 residues. The germline V gene has CDR1 SGHDT and CDR2 YYEEEE. V shed 4 bases, J shed 11 bases, and the junction held 8 bases outside the gene matches. The chain's CDR3 is CASSKDRGREQYF. DNA of the CDR3: TGTGCCAGCAGCAAAGACAGGGGGCGGGAGCAGTACTTC.

The chain couples TRBV28 to TRBJ2-1, with a possible D match to TRBD1 (6 bases). The CDR3 consists of 13 residues. Per germline, CDR1 MDHEN and CDR2 SYDVKM. Trimming stripped 10 bases from V and 4 bases from J, with 14 bases between. The CDR3 here is CATLGGLYNEQFF. The DNA of the CDR3 is TGTGCCACCCTAGGGGGTCTATACAATGAGCAGTTCTTC.

The chain employs TRBV20-1 and TRBJ2-1; TRBD1 might be the D (6 bases). The ends were cut back, 0 bases at V and 12 bases at J, with 9 bases in the middle. This CDR3 has 11 amino acids. From germline, CDR1 is DFQATT and CDR2 SNEGSKA (reference sequence). CDR3 residues: CSARDGGRQFF. The CDR3 DNA follows: TGCAGTGCTAGAGATGGGGGCAGGCAGTTCTTC.